The 16 T cell receptor beta chains in this list originate from one sample, sequenced in a study of T cell responses to AZD1222 COVID-19 vaccine. Assay: immunoSEQ multiplex PCR; the TCRdb copy retains only in-frame clones and omits some. The table has tens of thousands of clones, about 87% seen once. The source was peripheral blood, collected 28 days after the second dose of the MenACWY control vaccine. The receptor source for this set is an adult who received the MenACWY meningococcal vaccine as a control.

The gene calls are TRBV5-5 and TRBJ2-3; possibly TRBD1 for D (6 bases). This CDR3 contains 14 residues. V lost 4 bases and J 2 bases, leaving 11 bases between the germline ends. From germline, CDR1 is SGHKS and CDR2 YYEKEE (reference sequence). CDR3 residues: CASSTGTNTDTQYF. CDR3 coding DNA: TGTGCCAGCAGCACCGGGACAAACACAGATACGCAGTATTTT.

The rearrangement links TRBV6-5 to TRBJ2-2; tentatively, D is TRBD1 (6 bases). From germline, CDR1 is MNHEY and CDR2 SVGAGI. The V end lost 8 bases, the J end lost 6 bases, and 16 bases lay between the germline ends. The CDR3 is 14 amino acids. CDR3 DNA sequence: TGTGCCAGCTGGGGGACAACGATCGCCGGGGAGCTGTTTTTT. This gives the protein CASWGTTIAGELFF.

This sequence joins TRBV14 and TRBJ1-1, with a weak D call TRBD1 (6 bases). The CDR3 consists of 12 residues. Trimming removed 5 bases from V and 8 bases from J, with 12 bases in between. The germline V gene encodes CDR1 SGHDN and CDR2 FVKESK. CDR3: CASSTGFIEAFF. CDR3 nucleotide sequence: TGTGCCAGCAGCACAGGGTTTATCGAAGCTTTCTTT. The full variable domain, rest sourced from reference TRBV14 and TRBJ1-1, is EAGVTQFPSHSVIEKGQTVTLRCDPISGHDNLYWYRRVMGKEIKFLLHFVKESKQDESGMPNNRFLAERTGGTYSTLKVQPAELEDSGVYFCASSTGFIEAFFGQGTRLTVV.

The chain has TRBV6-5 and TRBJ1-2, with 9 bases aligning to TRBD1. The germline gives CDR1 MNHEY, CDR2 SVGAGI. This CDR3 is 14 amino acids long. Losses at the gene ends were 11 bases for V and 2 bases for J; bases not matched to a gene: 9. The CDR3 sequence: CAVRGTGHNYGYTF. The CDR3 nucleotides are TGTGCCGTCAGGGGGACAGGGCACAACTATGGCTACACCTTC.

The V gene is TRBV7-3, the J gene TRBJ2-1; D could derive from TRBD1 or TRBD2 (6 bases each). The germline V and J ends were trimmed by 5 bases and 9 bases, with 11 bases remaining between them. Per the germline V gene, CDR1 is SGHTA and CDR2 is FQGTGA. There are 12 residues in the CDR3. The CDR3 DNA reads as TGTGCCAGCAGCATCGGGGGCGGTGAGCAGTTCTTC. Its protein is CASSIGGGEQFF.

This rearrangement joins TRBV5-1 to TRBJ2-1; 8 positions match TRBD2. Germline V gene data show CDR1 as SGHRS and CDR2 as YFSETQ. V trimming: 3 bases; J trimming: 7 bases; junction bases outside the gene matches: 9. The CDR3 runs 15 residues. CDR3: CASSCGGGGPNEQFF. In DNA form, the CDR3 reads TGCGCCAGCAGCTGCGGGGGCGGGGGGCCGAATGAGCAGTTCTTC.

The chain couples TRBV4-1 to TRBJ2-7; 7 bases line up with TRBD2. Germline assignment: CDR1 MGHRA and CDR2 YSYEKL. This CDR3 is 16 amino acids long. The ends lost 1 base at V and 1 base at J; junction bases unmatched: 7. The CDR3 sequence: CASSQVGGGPSYEQYF. In DNA form, the CDR3 reads TGCGCCAGCAGCCAAGTTGGGGGGGGTCCTTCCTACGAGCAGTACTTC.

The V and J genes are TRBV5-4 and TRBJ1-2; D ambiguous. Germline CDR1 reads SGHNT; CDR2 reads YYREEE (reference sequence). V lost 4 bases, J lost 5 bases, and 12 bases lay in between. The CDR3 contains 13 residues. This CDR3 reads CASSPQTDYGYTF. CDR3 nucleotides: TGTGCCAGCAGCCCGCAAACAGATTATGGCTACACCTTC.

This clone was counted a single time. J is TRBJ1-2 and V is TRBV28; 7 bases agree with TRBD1. The CDR3 is 13 residues long. Germline V CDR1 and CDR2: MDHEN, SYDVKM. J was trimmed by 7 bases and V by 5 bases; bases with no gene match: 7. CDR3 coding DNA: TGTGCCAGCAGTCCCCTAACAGGGGCTGGCTACACCTTC. It is translated as CASSPLTGAGYTF.

The rearrangement joins TRBV5-4 to TRBJ2-2; the D is unclear. V lost 2 bases, J lost 1 base, and 6 bases lay in between. The CDR3 is 14 residues long. CDR1 is SGHNT and CDR2 is YYREEE in the germline V gene (reference sequence). CDR3 coding DNA: TGTGCCAGCAGCTTACCCGAGAACACCGGGGAGCTGTTTTTT. Protein: CASSLPENTGELFF.

The chain employs TRBV30 and TRBJ2-7, with D possibly being TRBD1 (6 bases). V was pared by 5 bases and J by 1 base, with 12 bases between. The CDR3 runs to 13 residues. Germline-derived CDR1 and CDR2 are GTSNPN and SVGIG (reference sequence). The CDR3 region is CAWGGQLSYEQYF. In nucleotides, the CDR3 is TGTGCCTGGGGCGGACAGCTATCCTACGAGCAGTACTTC.

V is TRBV28 and J is TRBJ1-4, with 8 bases aligning to TRBD1. The germline V gene has CDR1 MDHEN and CDR2 SYDVKM. With V trimmed by 7 bases and J by 8 bases, 9 bases remained unmatched. The CDR3 runs to 14 residues. The CDR3 region is CASTLTDREEKLFF. CDR3 DNA sequence: TGTGCCAGCACCTTGACGGACAGGGAGGAAAAACTGTTTTTT.

The chain couples TRBV7-2 to TRBJ1-2; 7 bases match TRBD1. Germline V gene data show CDR1 as SGHTA and CDR2 as FQGNSA. The CDR3 has 12 amino acids. J lost 14 bases, V lost 3 bases, and 9 bases had no gene match. This CDR3 is CASSLDRLAWTF. The CDR3 nucleotides are TGTGCCAGCAGCTTGGACAGGCTGGCGTGGACCTTC.

The chain has TRBV5-1 and TRBJ1-6; D perhaps matches TRBD1 (5 bases). The CDR3 totals 14 residues. Trimming removed 0 bases at V and 8 bases at J, with 9 bases between. Germline CDR1 is SGHRS and CDR2 is YFSETQ. This CDR3 reads CASSLGQGDSPLHF. CDR3 DNA sequence: TGCGCCAGCAGCTTGGGGCAGGGTGATTCACCCCTCCACTTT.

The chain combines TRBV10-3 with TRBJ2-1; TRBD2 matches at 7 bases. The CDR3 runs 15 residues. After removal of 2 bases from V and 5 bases from J, the junction contained 6 bases not matched to a gene. Germline loops: CDR1 ENHRY, CDR2 SYGVKD. The CDR3 sequence is CAISEVGGDNNEQFF. The DNA of the CDR3 is TGTGCCATCAGTGAGGTTGGGGGGGATAACAATGAGCAGTTCTTC.

The chain employs TRBV5-1 and TRBJ2-5; D unclear. Germline lookup yields CDR1 SGHRS and CDR2 YFSETQ. Trimming left V 4 bases short and J 4 bases short, with 17 bases between. The CDR3 has 15 amino acids. The CDR3 loop is CASSPDTPVRETQYF. DNA for the CDR3: TGCGCCAGCAGCCCGGATACACCGGTTAGAGAGACCCAGTACTTC.